The sequence of this T cell receptor beta chain was determined in a study of identical twins. Study-wide results and caveats: Invariant cells of the MAIT and iNKT types might have partly distorted the zero-insertion analyses.

TCRdb processed the 5' RACE reads anew with MiXCR; each CDR3 protein has one entry. The sample has just over 450,000 distinct CDR3 sequences, 14% seen once; the top ten hold about 0.52%. V lost 7 bases to trimming and J lost 5 bases, with 24 bases between them. From germline, CDR1 is SGHTA and CDR2 FQGNSA. CDR3 length: 16 residues. Points on this clonotype: What it binds is unknown.

These data also featured in a second study, about yellow fever vaccine responses in identical twins.

V gene TRBV7-2 combines with J gene TRBJ2-7, with D tentatively TRBD2 (6 bases). This receptor was identified in a woman under 30 in good health. The material sequenced was CD4+ T cells sorted from blood. This chain's CDR3 is CASTPRVGGLPDEQYF. The CDR3 coding sequence is TGTGCCAGCACCCCACGGGTGGGAGGACTTCCCGACGAGCAGTACTTC.